The text below deals with one T cell receptor (beta chain). The CDR3 consists of 14 residues. The ends were cut back, 4 bases at V and 7 bases at J, with 18 bases in the middle. Germline loops: CDR1 SGHRS, CDR2 YFSETQ. The data stem from a study of CD8 T cell repertoires and HIV-1 epitope variants. Overall study context: Controls included no peptide, Ebola AY9 epitope, and a CMV, EBV, flu pool. 1M T cells were kept uncultured as a baseline.

Method: immunoSEQ multiplex PCR; TCRdb's copy keeps in-frame clones and lacks some. The sample consists of tens of thousands of clones, roughly four fifths of them appearing once. The chain carries TRBV5-1 and TRBJ2-7; D possibly uses TRBD1 or TRBD2 (6 bases each). This clonotype was obtained from a male donor with HIV. Source material: uncultured baseline CD8+ T cells from peripheral blood mononuclear cells (PBMCs). CDR3 DNA sequence: TGCGCCAGCAGCGTGGGGGGCCAGGCCCTTGAGCAGTACTTC. Translated: CASSVGGQALEQYF. Full variable domain (outside the CDR3, taken from reference TRBV5-1 and TRBJ2-7): KAGVTQTPRYLIKTRGQQVTLSCSPISGHRSVSWYQQTPGQGLQFLFEYFSETQRNKGNFPGRFSGRQFSNSRSEMNVSTLELGDSALYLCASSVGGQALEQYFGPGTRLTVT.